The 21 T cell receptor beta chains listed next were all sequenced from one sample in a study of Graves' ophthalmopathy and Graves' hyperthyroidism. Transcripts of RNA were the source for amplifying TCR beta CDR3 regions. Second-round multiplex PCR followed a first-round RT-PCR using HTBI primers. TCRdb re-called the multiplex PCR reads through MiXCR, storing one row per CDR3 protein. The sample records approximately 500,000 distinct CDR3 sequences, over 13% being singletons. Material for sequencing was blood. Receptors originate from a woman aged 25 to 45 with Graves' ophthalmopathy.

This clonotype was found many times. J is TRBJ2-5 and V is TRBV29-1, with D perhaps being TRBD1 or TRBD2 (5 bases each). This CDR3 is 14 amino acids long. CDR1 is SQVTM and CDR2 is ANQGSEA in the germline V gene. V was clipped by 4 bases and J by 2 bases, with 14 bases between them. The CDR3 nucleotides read TGCAGCGTTGGAGGGGTATTAGTACAAGAGACCCAGTACTTC. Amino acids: CSVGGVLVQETQYF.

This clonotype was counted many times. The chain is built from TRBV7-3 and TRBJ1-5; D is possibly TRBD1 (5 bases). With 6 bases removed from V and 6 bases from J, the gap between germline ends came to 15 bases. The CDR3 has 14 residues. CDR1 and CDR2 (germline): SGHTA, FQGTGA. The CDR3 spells CASRAWGSGQPQHF. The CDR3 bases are TGTGCCAGCAGGGCGTGGGGGAGCGGTCAGCCCCAGCATTTT.

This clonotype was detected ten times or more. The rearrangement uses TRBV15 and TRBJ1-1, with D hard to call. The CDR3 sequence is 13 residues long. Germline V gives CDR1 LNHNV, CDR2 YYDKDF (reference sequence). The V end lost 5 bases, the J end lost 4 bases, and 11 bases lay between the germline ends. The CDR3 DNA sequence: TGTGCCACCAGCCGCCTGGATGGCACTGAAGCTTTCTTT. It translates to CATSRLDGTEAFF. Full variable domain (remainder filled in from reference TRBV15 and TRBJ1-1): DAMVIQNPRYQVTQFGKPVTLSCSQTLNHNVMYWYQQKSSQAPKLLFHYYDKDFNNEADTPDNFQSRRPNTSFCFLDIRSPGLGDTAMYLCATSRLDGTEAFFGQGTRLTVV.

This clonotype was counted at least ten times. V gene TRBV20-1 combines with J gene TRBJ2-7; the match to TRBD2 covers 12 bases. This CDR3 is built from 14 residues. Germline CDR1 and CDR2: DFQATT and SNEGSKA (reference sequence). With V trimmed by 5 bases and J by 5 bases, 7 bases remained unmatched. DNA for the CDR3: TGCAGTGCTCGGCTAGCGGGAGGGCCCCACGAGCAGTACTTC. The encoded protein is CSARLAGGPHEQYF.

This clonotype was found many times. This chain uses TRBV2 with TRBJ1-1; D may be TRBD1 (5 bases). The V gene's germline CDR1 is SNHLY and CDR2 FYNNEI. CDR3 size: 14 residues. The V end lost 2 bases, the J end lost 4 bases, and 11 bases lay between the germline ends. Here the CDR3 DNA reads TGTGCCAGCAGTGAAATGGGACCGGGCACTGAAGCTTTCTTT. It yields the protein CASSEMGPGTEAFF.

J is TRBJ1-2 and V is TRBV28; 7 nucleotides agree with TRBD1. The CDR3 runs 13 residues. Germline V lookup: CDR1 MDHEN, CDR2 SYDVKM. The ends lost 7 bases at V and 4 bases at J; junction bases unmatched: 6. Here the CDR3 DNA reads TGTGCCAGCACCGGGGGGACAGCCTATGGCTACACCTTC. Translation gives CASTGGTAYGYTF.

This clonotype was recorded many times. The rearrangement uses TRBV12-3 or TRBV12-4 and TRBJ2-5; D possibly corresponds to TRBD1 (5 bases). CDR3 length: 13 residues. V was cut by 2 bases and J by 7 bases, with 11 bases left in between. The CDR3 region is CASSLTAQGTQYF. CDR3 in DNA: TGTGCCAGCAGTTTAACGGCGCAGGGGACCCAGTACTTC.

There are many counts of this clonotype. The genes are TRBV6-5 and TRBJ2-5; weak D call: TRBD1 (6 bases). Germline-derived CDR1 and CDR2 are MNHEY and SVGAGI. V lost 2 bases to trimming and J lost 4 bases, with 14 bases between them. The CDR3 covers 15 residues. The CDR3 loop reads CASSYSAGVRETQYF. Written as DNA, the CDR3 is TGTGCCAGCAGTTACAGCGCAGGGGTGAGAGAGACCCAGTACTTC.

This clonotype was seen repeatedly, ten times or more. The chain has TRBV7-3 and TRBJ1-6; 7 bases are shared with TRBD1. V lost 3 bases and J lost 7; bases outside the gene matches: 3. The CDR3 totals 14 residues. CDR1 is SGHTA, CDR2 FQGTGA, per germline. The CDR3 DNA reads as TGTGCCAGCAGCTTCGACAGGGTGAATTCACCCCTCCACTTT. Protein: CASSFDRVNSPLHF. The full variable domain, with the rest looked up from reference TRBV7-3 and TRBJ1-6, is GAGVSQTPSNKVTEKGKYVELRCDPISGHTALYWYRQSLGQGPEFLIYFQGTGAADDSGLPNDRFFAVRPEGSVSTLKIQRTERGDSAVYLCASSFDRVNSPLHFGNGTRLTVT.

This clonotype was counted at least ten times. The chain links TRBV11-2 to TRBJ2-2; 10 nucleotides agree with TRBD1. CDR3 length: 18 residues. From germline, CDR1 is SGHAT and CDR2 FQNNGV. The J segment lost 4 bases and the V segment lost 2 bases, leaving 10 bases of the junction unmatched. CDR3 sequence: CASSLRQGAPGVTGELFF. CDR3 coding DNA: TGTGCCAGCAGCTTACGACAGGGGGCGCCGGGGGTCACCGGGGAGCTGTTTTTT. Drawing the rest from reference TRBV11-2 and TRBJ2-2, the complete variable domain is EAGVAQSPRYKIIEKRQSVAFWCNPISGHATLYWYQQILGQGPKLLIQFQNNGVVDDSQLPKDRFSAERLKGVDSTLKIQPAKLEDSAVYLCASSLRQGAPGVTGELFFGEGSRLTVL.

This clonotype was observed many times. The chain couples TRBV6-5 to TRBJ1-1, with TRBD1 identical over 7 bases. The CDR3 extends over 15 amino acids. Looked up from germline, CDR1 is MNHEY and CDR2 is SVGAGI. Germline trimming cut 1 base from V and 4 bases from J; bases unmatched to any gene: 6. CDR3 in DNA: TGTGCCAGCAGTTACTGGGGAGGGGGCGGCACTGAAGCTTTCTTT. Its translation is CASSYWGGGGTEAFF.

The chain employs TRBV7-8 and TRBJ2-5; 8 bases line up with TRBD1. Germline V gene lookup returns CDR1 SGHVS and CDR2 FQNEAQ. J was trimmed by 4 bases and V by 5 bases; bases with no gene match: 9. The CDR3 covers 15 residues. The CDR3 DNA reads TGTGCCAGCAGCGACCCCCGTCAGGGGGCAGAGACCCAGTACTTC. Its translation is CASSDPRQGAETQYF.

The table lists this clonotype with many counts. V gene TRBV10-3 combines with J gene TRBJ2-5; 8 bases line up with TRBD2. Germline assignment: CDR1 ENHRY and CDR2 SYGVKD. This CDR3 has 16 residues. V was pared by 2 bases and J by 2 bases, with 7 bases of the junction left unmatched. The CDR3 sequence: CAISEVVAGTQETQYF. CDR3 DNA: TGTGCCATCAGTGAGGTAGTAGCGGGGACACAAGAGACCCAGTACTTC.

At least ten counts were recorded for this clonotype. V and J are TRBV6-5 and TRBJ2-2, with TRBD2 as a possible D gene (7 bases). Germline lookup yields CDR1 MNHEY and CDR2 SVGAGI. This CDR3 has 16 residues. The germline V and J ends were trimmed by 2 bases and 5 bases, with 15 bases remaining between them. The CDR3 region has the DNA TGTGCCAGCAGTTACCCGGGCAGGGGAGGGACCGGGGAGCTGTTTTTT. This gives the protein CASSYPGRGGTGELFF.

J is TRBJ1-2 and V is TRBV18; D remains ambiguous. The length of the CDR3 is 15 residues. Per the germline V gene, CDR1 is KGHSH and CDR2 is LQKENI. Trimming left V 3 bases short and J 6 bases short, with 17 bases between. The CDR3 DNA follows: TGTGCCAGCTCACCCCCGGGCAGGTCCATAGATGGCTACACCTTC. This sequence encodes CASSPPGRSIDGYTF.

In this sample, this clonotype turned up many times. The CDR3 here is CASSGLEGSNQPQHF. CDR3 DNA: TGTGCCAGCAGCGGCTTGGAGGGAAGCAATCAGCCCCAGCATTTT. The chain combines TRBV12-3 or TRBV12-4 with TRBJ1-5; D remains ambiguous. The CDR3 is 15 amino acids. Trimming pared 6 bases from V and 1 base from J, leaving 13 bases between.

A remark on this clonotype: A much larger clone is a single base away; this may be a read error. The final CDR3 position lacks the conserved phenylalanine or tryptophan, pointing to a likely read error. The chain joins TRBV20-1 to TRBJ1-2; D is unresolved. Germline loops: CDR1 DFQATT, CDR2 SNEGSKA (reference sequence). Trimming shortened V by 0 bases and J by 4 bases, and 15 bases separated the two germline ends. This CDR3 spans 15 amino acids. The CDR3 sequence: CSARDSRGSSYGYTY. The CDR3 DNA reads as TGCAGTGCTAGAGATAGTCGCGGTTCCTCCTATGGCTACACCTAC.

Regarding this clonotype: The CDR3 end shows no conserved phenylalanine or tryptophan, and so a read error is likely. CDR3 DNA: TGTGCCAGCAGTGTCAGGATTAGCAATCAGCCCCAGCATTAT. This codes for CASSVRISNQPQHY. This chain connects TRBV6-1 to TRBJ1-5; no clear D gene. Germline V gives CDR1 MNHNS, CDR2 SASEGT. CDR3 length: 14 residues. Trimming cost V 4 bases and J 0 bases, with 7 bases left between them.

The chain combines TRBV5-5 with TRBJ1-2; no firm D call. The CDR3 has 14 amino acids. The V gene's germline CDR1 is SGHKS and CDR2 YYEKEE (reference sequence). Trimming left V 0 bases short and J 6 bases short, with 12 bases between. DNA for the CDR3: TGTGCCAGCAGCTTGGACAGCACGTCCGATGGCTACACCTTC. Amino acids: CASSLDSTSDGYTF.

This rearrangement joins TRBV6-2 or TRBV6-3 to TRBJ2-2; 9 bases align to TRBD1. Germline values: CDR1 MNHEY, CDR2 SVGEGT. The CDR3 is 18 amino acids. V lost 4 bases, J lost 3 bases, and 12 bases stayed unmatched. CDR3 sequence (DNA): TGTGCCAGCAGTTCGAGGACAGGGGCTTACACCCACACCGGGGAGCTGTTTTTT. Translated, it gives CASSSRTGAYTHTGELFF.

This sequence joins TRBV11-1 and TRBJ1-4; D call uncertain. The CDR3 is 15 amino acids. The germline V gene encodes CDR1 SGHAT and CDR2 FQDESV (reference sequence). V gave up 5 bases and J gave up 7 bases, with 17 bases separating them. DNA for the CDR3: TGTGCCAGCAGCCCGGGGTGGGTGTCTGGTGAAAAACTGTTTTTT. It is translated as CASSPGWVSGEKLFF.